This is a list of T cell receptor beta chains from one sample in a study of beta chain features in type 1 diabetes. Clones were sequenced by immunoSEQ multiplex PCR, and TCRdb holds only the in-frame ones, with some missing. The table shows hundreds of thousands of clones, with roughly 13% occurring only once. Sequenced: naive CD4+ T cells from blood. Receptor source: a man younger than 40 with type 1 diabetes. CDR3s include the opening cysteine and the closing phenylalanine or tryptophan. Each record gives: D gene, J gene, clone size, V gene, CDR3 length, CDR3 protein. A D gene is named only where the DNA matches it firmly. Part of the rows lack a size; the others show once, few, many or a class for expanded clones.

D: TRBD1; J: TRBJ1-2; size: NA; V: TRBV5-1; length: 13; CDR3: CASSSDRGYGYTF
D: TRBD2; J: TRBJ2-1; size: NA; V: TRBV15; length: 17; CDR3: CATSSSRTSGVYNEQFF
D: NA; J: TRBJ1-4; size: NA; V: TRBV7-9; length: 14; CDR3: CASSLQTTNEKLFF
D: TRBD2; J: TRBJ2-1; size: few; V: TRBV7-9; length: 13; CDR3: CASSLQRDGEQFF
D: TRBD1; J: TRBJ1-1; size: NA; V: TRBV29-1; length: 15; CDR3: CSVLTGGYPNTEAFF
D: NA; J: TRBJ1-1; size: few; V: TRBV20-1; length: 11; CDR3: CSARQGTEAFF
D: NA; J: TRBJ2-3; size: NA; V: TRBV9; length: 14; CDR3: CASSVAAGPDTQYF
D: NA; J: TRBJ2-1; size: few; V: TRBV18; length: 13; CDR3: CASSEGLDNEQFF
D: TRBD2; J: TRBJ2-7; size: few; V: TRBV7-9; length: 16; CDR3: CASRREGAGGRNEQYF
D: NA; J: TRBJ1-5; size: NA; V: TRBV6-1; length: 13; CDR3: CASSETGIGPQHF
D: TRBD2; J: TRBJ2-7; size: few; V: TRBV7-2; length: 14; CDR3: CASSSSGSSYEQYF
D: NA; J: TRBJ2-7; size: NA; V: TRBV30; length: 13; CDR3: CAWSFLTGYEQYF
D: TRBD1; J: TRBJ1-5; size: few; V: TRBV7-3; length: 13; CDR3: CASRGGGNQPQHF
D: NA; J: TRBJ2-1; size: NA; V: TRBV29-1; length: 14; CDR3: CSFLPGLHNNEQFF
D: NA; J: TRBJ1-3; size: few; V: TRBV30; length: 14; CDR3: CAWSPVSSGNTIYF
D: TRBD1; J: TRBJ2-7; size: few; V: TRBV5-1; length: 13; CDR3: CASGGQGSDEQYF
D: TRBD2; J: TRBJ2-5; size: NA; V: TRBV4-3; length: 16; CDR3: CASSPGLAQKGETQYF
D: TRBD1; J: TRBJ2-7; size: NA; V: TRBV7-3; length: 14; CDR3: CASSLQGTNHEQYF
D: TRBD2; J: TRBJ2-7; size: NA; V: TRBV10-2; length: 15; CDR3: CASSGIAGVPYEQYF
D: TRBD2; J: TRBJ2-1; size: NA; V: TRBV6-4; length: 15; CDR3: CASSGGLAGALEQFF
D: NA; J: TRBJ1-1; size: few; V: TRBV7-6; length: 15; CDR3: CASSGRGGESTEAFF
D: NA; J: TRBJ1-2; size: NA; V: TRBV28; length: 15; CDR3: CASSPRGGNLGGYTF
D: TRBD2; J: TRBJ2-7; size: few; V: TRBV29-1; length: 13; CDR3: CSVRLAGGREQYF
D: TRBD2; J: TRBJ2-1; size: few; V: TRBV29-1; length: 13; CDR3: CSATRGTSGEQFF
D: NA; J: TRBJ1-3; size: few; V: TRBV28; length: 15; CDR3: CASSSPQGSGNTIYF
D: TRBD2; J: TRBJ2-5; size: few; V: TRBV7-2; length: 15; CDR3: CASSLWSGRRETQYF
D: NA; J: TRBJ1-2; size: NA; V: TRBV7-2; length: 12; CDR3: CASSLPGYGYTF
D: NA; J: TRBJ2-5; size: NA; V: TRBV9; length: 15; CDR3: CASSVSPNSGETQYF
D: NA; J: TRBJ2-7; size: NA; V: TRBV27; length: 16; CDR3: CASSLSGGRGGYEQYF